Shown below are 17 T cell receptor beta chains from a single sample sequenced in a study of CD8 T cells in ankylosing spondylitis. MiXCR, applied by TCRdb to the 5' RACE reads, yields one record per CDR3 protein. The sample has 220,000 or so distinct CDR3 sequences, 10% to 13% seen once. Sequencing was performed on blood, either unsorted or a sorted T cell fraction (not recorded which). These receptors originate from a male donor with ankylosing spondylitis or in good health (not recorded which).

The V and J genes are TRBV12-3 or TRBV12-4 and TRBJ1-4; D remains ambiguous. This CDR3 is 14 amino acids long. V was cut by 6 bases and J by 8 bases, with 16 bases left in between. CDR3 nucleotide sequence: TGTGCCAGCAGCCCGTCCCATCTCCGAGAAAAACTGTTTTTT. It yields the protein CASSPSHLREKLFF.

The chain is built from TRBV7-3 and TRBJ2-7, with D perhaps TRBD2 (6 bases). V was clipped by 4 bases and J by 0 bases, with 13 bases between them. There are 15 residues in the CDR3. Germline CDR1 SGHTA, CDR2 FQGTGA. CDR3 residues: CASSWTGTDSYEQYF. For the CDR3, the DNA is TGTGCCAGCAGCTGGACCGGGACTGACTCCTACGAGCAGTACTTC. The full variable domain, with the rest looked up from reference TRBV7-3 and TRBJ2-7, is GAGVSQTPSNKVTEKGKYVELRCDPISGHTALYWYRQSLGQGPEFLIYFQGTGAADDSGLPNDRFFAVRPEGSVSTLKIQRTERGDSAVYLCASSWTGTDSYEQYFGPGTRLTVT.

This clonotype was recorded at least ten times. This sequence joins TRBV7-3 and TRBJ2-3; D unclear. The V end was cut by 0 bases, the J end by 1 base, with 8 bases between. Germline V gene lookup returns CDR1 SGHTA and CDR2 FQGTGA. The CDR3 covers 15 residues. As DNA, the CDR3 is TGTGCCAGCAGCTTAACAGGGTCTGGCACAGATACGCAGTATTTT. This codes for CASSLTGSGTDTQYF. Combining the CDR3 with reference TRBV7-3 and TRBJ2-3 gives the whole variable domain GAGVSQTPSNKVTEKGKYVELRCDPISGHTALYWYRQSLGQGPEFLIYFQGTGAADDSGLPNDRFFAVRPEGSVSTLKIQRTERGDSAVYLCASSLTGSGTDTQYFGPGTRLTVL.

This clonotype was seen a single time. This rearrangement joins TRBV6-1 to TRBJ1-1, with no clear D. Looked up from germline, CDR1 is MNHNS and CDR2 is SASEGT. The length of the CDR3 is 17 residues. The ends were cut back, 1 base at V and 9 bases at J, with 24 bases in the middle. In nucleotides, the CDR3 is TGTGCCAGCAGTGAAGAGGTAGCGAGGCAGCCGGTAGGAAAAGCTTTCTTT. This gives the protein CASSEEVARQPVGKAFF.

There are many counts of this clonotype. In DNA, the CDR3 is TGCGCCAGCATCCCCACGGGGGGGAACAATGAGCAGTTCTTC. As protein: CASIPTGGNNEQFF. The gene calls are TRBV5-1 and TRBJ2-1; 8 bases match TRBD2. Germline assignment: CDR1 SGHRS and CDR2 YFSETQ. The J segment lost 5 bases and the V segment lost 6 bases, leaving 7 bases of the junction unmatched. The CDR3 loop spans 14 amino acids.

The gene calls are TRBV24-1 and TRBJ2-5; 12 bases agree with TRBD1. Germline CDR1 KGHDR, CDR2 SFDVKD. J was trimmed by 5 bases and V by 7 bases; bases with no gene match: 4. This CDR3 comprises 14 residues. CDR3 sequence (DNA): TGTGCCACCAGACCGGGACAGGGGGCTGAGACCCAGTACTTC. Encoded protein: CATRPGQGAETQYF.

In its sample, this clonotype was seen many times. The V call is TRBV7-3, the J call TRBJ1-4; perhaps TRBD1 as D (6 bases). Germline CDR1 SGHTA, CDR2 FQGTGA. Deletions cut 5 bases from V and 5 bases from J, with 15 bases between. CDR3 size: 15 residues. The CDR3 nucleotides read TGTGCCAGCAGCCCCCCCGGACAGACGAATGAAAAACTGTTTTTT. Residues: CASSPPGQTNEKLFF.

This clonotype turned up a few times. V and J are TRBV5-1 and TRBJ2-3; no clear D gene. CDR3 length equals 14 residues. CDR1 is SGHRS, CDR2 YFSETQ, per germline. V was shortened by 2 bases and J by 5 bases, with 12 bases between the two germline ends. The CDR3: CASSFSRLGDTQYF. CDR3 bases: TGCGCCAGCAGCTTTTCCAGACTGGGAGATACGCAGTATTTT. The full variable domain, its missing parts supplied by reference TRBV5-1 and TRBJ2-3, is KAGVTQTPRYLIKTRGQQVTLSCSPISGHRSVSWYQQTPGQGLQFLFEYFSETQRNKGNFPGRFSGRQFSNSRSEMNVSTLELGDSALYLCASSFSRLGDTQYFGPGTRLTVL.

This clonotype was seen repeatedly, ten times or more. The chain uses TRBV29-1 and TRBJ2-5; TRBD2 matches at 13 bases. Germline-derived CDR1 and CDR2 are SQVTM and ANQGSEA. The CDR3 sequence is 14 residues long. V was pared by 4 bases and J by 5 bases, with 4 bases of the junction left unmatched. The CDR3 DNA reads as TGCAGCGTTGCCGGGACTAGCGGGGCGGAGACCCAGTACTTC. It specifies CSVAGTSGAETQYF. The entire variable domain, with the rest obtained from reference TRBV29-1 and TRBJ2-5, is as follows: SAVISQKPSRDICQRGTSLTIQCQVDSQVTMMFWYRQQPGQSLTLIATANQGSEATYESGFVIDKFPISRPNLTFSTLTVSNMSPEDSSIYLCSVAGTSGAETQYFGPGTRLLVL.

This clonotype was observed a few times. This sequence joins TRBV29-1 and TRBJ1-1; D uncertain. Germline assignment: CDR1 SQVTM and CDR2 ANQGSEA. The CDR3 is 14 amino acids. V was shortened by 2 bases and J by 0 bases, with 10 bases between the two germline ends. The CDR3 nucleotides read TGCAGCGTTGAATCCCCAGGCTTGAACACTGAAGCTTTCTTT. Protein: CSVESPGLNTEAFF. The full variable domain, rest sourced from reference TRBV29-1 and TRBJ1-1, is SAVISQKPSRDICQRGTSLTIQCQVDSQVTMMFWYRQQPGQSLTLIATANQGSEATYESGFVIDKFPISRPNLTFSTLTVSNMSPEDSSIYLCSVESPGLNTEAFFGQGTRLTVV.

As for this clonotype: Since the CDR3 does not end with the conserved phenylalanine or tryptophan, this likely comes from a read error. The V call is TRBV7-3, the J call TRBJ2-1; TRBD2 aligns across 9 bases. Germline lookup yields CDR1 SGHTA and CDR2 FQGTGA. CDR3 length: 16 amino acids. The V gene end was trimmed by 3 bases and the J gene end by 1 base; junction bases not matched to a gene: 4. The CDR3 reads CASSLGGGVSYNEQFL. For the CDR3, the DNA is TGTGCCAGCAGCTTGGGCGGGGGGGTTTCCTACAATGAGCAGTTCCTC.

The rearrangement uses TRBV7-8 and TRBJ1-4; 8 bases are shared with TRBD1. The J segment lost 7 bases and the V segment lost 1 base, leaving 2 bases of the junction unmatched. The CDR3 runs 14 residues. From germline, CDR1 is SGHVS and CDR2 FQNEAQ. The CDR3 region has the DNA TGTGCCAGCAGCTTAGGGACAGGGTTTGAAAAACTGTTTTTT. Its protein product is CASSLGTGFEKLFF.

This clonotype was seen ten or more times. This chain uses TRBV28 with TRBJ2-7; D gene uncertain. Germline lookup yields CDR1 MDHEN and CDR2 SYDVKM. The V and J ends lost 2 bases and 3 bases respectively, with 11 bases between them. The CDR3 runs 14 residues. Here the CDR3 reads CASSLGGRLYEQYF. CDR3 bases: TGTGCCAGCAGTTTAGGTGGCCGTCTCTACGAGCAGTACTTC.

This clonotype was counted ten times or more. The chain employs TRBV3-1 and TRBJ1-5; D remains unclear. Trimming left V 1 base short and J 1 base short, with 14 bases between. The CDR3 length is 17 residues. In germline, CDR1 is LGHDT, CDR2 YNNKEL (reference sequence). CDR3 sequence: CASSQGAAGRSNQPQHF. CDR3 DNA sequence: TGTGCCAGCAGCCAAGGTGCGGCAGGTAGAAGCAATCAGCCCCAGCATTTT.

The chain combines TRBV5-1 with TRBJ2-3; D remains unclear. V lost 0 bases and J lost 2, with 4 bases in between. The CDR3 runs 13 residues. The V gene's germline CDR1 is SGHRS and CDR2 YFSETQ. The CDR3 here is CASSLAPTDTQYF. In DNA, the CDR3 is TGCGCCAGCAGCTTGGCCCCCACAGATACGCAGTATTTT.

The rearrangement links TRBV5-1 to TRBJ2-1, with 8 bases lining up with TRBD1. The CDR3 spans 14 residues. Trimming at V came to 0 bases and at J to 6 bases, leaving 2 bases not matched to a gene. Germline V CDR1 and CDR2: SGHRS, YFSETQ. Here the CDR3 reads CASSLGQGPNEQFF. CDR3 DNA sequence: TGCGCCAGCAGCTTGGGACAGGGGCCCAATGAGCAGTTCTTC.

The gene calls are TRBV19 and TRBJ1-1; 7 bases are a match to TRBD1. This CDR3 spans 14 amino acids. V lost 5 bases, J lost 7 bases, and 10 bases stayed unmatched. Germline CDR1 reads LNHDA; CDR2 reads SQIVND (reference sequence). CDR3 bases: TGTGCCAGTAGTGTGCTGTGGACAGGCAATGAAGCTTTCTTT. Translating it yields CASSVLWTGNEAFF.